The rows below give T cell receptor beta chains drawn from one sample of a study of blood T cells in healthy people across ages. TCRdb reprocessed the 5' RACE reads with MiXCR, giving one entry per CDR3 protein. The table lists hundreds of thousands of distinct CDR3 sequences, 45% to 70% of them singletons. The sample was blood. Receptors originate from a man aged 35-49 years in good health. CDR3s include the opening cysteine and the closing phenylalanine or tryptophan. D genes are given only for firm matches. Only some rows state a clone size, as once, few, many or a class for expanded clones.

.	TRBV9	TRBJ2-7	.	TGTGCCAGCAGCGTAGCACAGGGTAACGAGCAGTACTTC	CASSVAQGNEQYF
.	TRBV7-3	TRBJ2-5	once	TGTGCCAGCAGCGCGGGACTTCAAGAGACCCAGTACTTC	CASSAGLQETQYF
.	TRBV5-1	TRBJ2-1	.	TGCGCCAGCAGCTTGGTGGCAGCGAATGAGCAGTTCTTC	CASSLVAANEQFF
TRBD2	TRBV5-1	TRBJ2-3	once	TGCGCCAGCAGCTTGAGGACTAGCGGGAGGGCGACAGATACGCAGTATTTT	CASSLRTSGRATDTQYF
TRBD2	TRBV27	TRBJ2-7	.	TGTGCCAGCAGTTTATCGCGGGGGACTAGCGGCTCCAACGAGCAGTACTTC	CASSLSRGTSGSNEQYF
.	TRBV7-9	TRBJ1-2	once	TGTGCCAGCAGCGCATCGAGCAGGGCAAACGATGGCTACACCTTC	CASSASSRANDGYTF
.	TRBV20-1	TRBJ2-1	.	TGCAGTGCTAGAGACCAATACAATGAGCAGTTCTTC	CSARDQYNEQFF
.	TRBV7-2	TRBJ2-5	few	TGTGCCAGCAGCCCGCAGTATGGCGGGGAAGAGACCCAGTACTTC	CASSPQYGGEETQYF
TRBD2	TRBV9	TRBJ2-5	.	TGTGCCAGCAGCGTAGGGGGTAGCGGGGGTGAGATCCAGTACTTC	CASSVGGSGGEIQYF
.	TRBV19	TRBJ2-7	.	TGTGCCAGTAGTATAGCACAGTCCTACGAGCAGTACTTC	CASSIAQSYEQYF
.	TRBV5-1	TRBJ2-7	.	TGCGCCAGCAGCTTGGCACCCGGGCTACCTGCGGAGCAGTACTTC	CASSLAPGLPAEQYF
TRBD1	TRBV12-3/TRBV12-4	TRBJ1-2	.	TGTGCCAGCAGTGACCGGGACAGACGTTATGGCTACACCTTC	CASSDRDRRYGYTF
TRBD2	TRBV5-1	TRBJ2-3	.	TGCGCCAGCAGCACGACTAGCGGGACGCCCCCAGATACGCAGTATTTT	CASSTTSGTPPDTQYF
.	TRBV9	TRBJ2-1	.	TGTGCCAGCAGCCCCGGGGGCGGCTACAATGAGCAGTTCTTC	CASSPGGGYNEQFF
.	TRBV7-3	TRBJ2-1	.	TGTGCCAGCAGCCAAAGGGGTGGGATTACCCACAATGAGCAGTTCTTC	CASSQRGGITHNEQFF
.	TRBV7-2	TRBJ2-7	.	TGTGCCAGCCAGGGGTACGAGCAGTACTTC	CASQGYEQYF
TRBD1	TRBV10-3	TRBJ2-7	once	TGTGCCATCAGCGGTGGCGGGACAGGGGCCGAGCAGTACTTC	CAISGGGTGAEQYF
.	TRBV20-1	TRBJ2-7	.	TGCAGTGCTGGAGTAGGGGGTTACGAGCAGTACTTC	CSAGVGGYEQYF
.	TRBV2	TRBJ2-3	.	TGTGCCAGCAATACAGGGAGTAGCCTGCTTCAGTATTTT	CASNTGSSLLQYF
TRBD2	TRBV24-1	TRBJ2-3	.	TGTGCCACCAGTGACTTACTAGCGGGAGAGAGGACAGATACGCAGTATTTT	CATSDLLAGERTDTQYF
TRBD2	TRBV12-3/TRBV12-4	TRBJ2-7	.	TGTGCCAGCAGTTTGATAGCGGGAGGCTACAATGAGCAGTACTTC	CASSLIAGGYNEQYF
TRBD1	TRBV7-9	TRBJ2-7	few	TGTGCCAGCAGCTCTACGGAGACAGGGCTCCGCGAGCAGTACTTC	CASSSTETGLREQYF
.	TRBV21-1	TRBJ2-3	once	TGTGCCAGCAGCAAAGATAGAGACGGGCACCAGACGGGAGATACGCAGTATTTT	CASSKDRDGHQTGDTQYF
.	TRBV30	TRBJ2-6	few	TGTGCCTGGAGTCGTACGTCTGGGGCCAACGTCCTGACTTTC	CAWSRTSGANVLTF
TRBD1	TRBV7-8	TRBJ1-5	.	TGTGCCAGCAGGGAGGGCAGGGGGCGCATTTATCAGCCCCAGCATTTT	CASREGRGRIYQPQHF
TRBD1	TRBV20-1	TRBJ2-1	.	TGCAGTGCTATAGCGACAGGGTTTAGGGATGAGCAGTTCTTC	CSAIATGFRDEQFF
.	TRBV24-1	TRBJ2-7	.	TGTGCCACCATGGCAGGTCCTTACAATGAGCAGTACTTC	CATMAGPYNEQYF
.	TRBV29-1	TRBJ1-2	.	TGCAGCGTGGGCCCTGGACTTCGTGATGGCTACACCTTC	CSVGPGLRDGYTF
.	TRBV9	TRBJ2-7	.	TGTGCCAGCAGCGCCTCTGAATACGAGCAGTACTTC	CASSASEYEQYF